This T cell receptor (beta chain) is drawn from a study of blood T cells in healthy people across ages (dated by TCRdb to the mid-2010s). For the study in its entirety: In model experiments, roughly one uniquely barcoded TCR beta cDNA molecule per two T cells was captured by template switching. The study measured age-related changes in TCR beta repertoire diversity using deep sequencing normalized with unique cDNA molecular identifiers. The donors were split into four age groups: young (average around 15 years), middle-aged (39), aged (approximately 60) and long-lived (over 75). To avoid experimental bias, donors of different ages were randomly spread across the sequencing lanes. Two additional independent replicas of 1 million unique cDNA reads from the same blood draw were analyzed for two donors (one aged 18 to 30 and one aged 80 or older).

The germline V gene encodes CDR1 KGHDR and CDR2 SFDVKD. V trim: 4 bases; J trim: 0 bases; unmatched bases: 6. The CDR3 goes from the cysteine to the phenylalanine over 17 residues. The DNA shown is the 51-base CDR3, in frame from base 1. The donors were 40 or so Caucasian individuals from Russia, aged 6 to 90 years, who were systemically healthy. Each donor gave ten milliliters of peripheral blood, drawn into EDTA-treated Vacutainer tubes. Ficoll-Paque density-gradient centrifugation was used to isolate PBMCs, with at least 6 million per sample. Trizol reagent was used to extract total RNA from PBMCs, with at least 5 micrograms per sample. The percentages of naive CD45RAhigh/CD27high T cells were determined by flow cytometry on a PBMC aliquot from every donor. Library preparation employed 5' RACE. The sample was run on an Illumina HiSeq 2500. A second roughly 7 to 11 cycle PCR used a sample-barcoded 5' primer and a J-beta primer mix. A template-switch 5' adaptor carrying 12 random nucleotides introduced a unique molecular identifier onto each TCR beta cDNA molecule. Each sample yielded at least 3 million CDR3-containing paired-end reads. First-strand cDNA synthesis was performed from all RNA using the Mint cDNA synthesis kit, with priming by a TRBC-specific oligonucleotide. All cDNA was treated with uracil-DNA glycosylase and then went through a first 18-cycle PCR with the universal primers M1SS and BC2_uni_R. Per the authors' processing: For normalization, 1 million high-quality reads were randomly selected from each sample, with every read carrying a distinct molecular identifier. Instead of being binned into consensus sequences, reads that shared molecular identifiers were thrown out. CDR3 identification, clonotype clustering and error correction used MiTCR with a Q25 quality threshold and the strictest error-elimination algorithm. A nonparametric unseen species model with Euler transformation was used to estimate a lower bound on total TCR beta diversity. Using fastp trimming at Q25 and MiXCR clonotype assembly, TCRdb reanalyzed the public sequencing data and kept in-frame beta chains. Each entry merges the rows of one CDR3 protein and shows their most common DNA and genes. These V and J calls originate from TCRdb's pipeline instead of the authors' own analysis. The sample yields about 1.1 million distinct CDR3 sequences; approximately 38% were counted once. The ten largest clonotypes hold less than 15% of the sample.

General conclusions and limits of the study: Because profiling used bulk unsorted PBMCs, naive and antigen-experienced compartments could not be compared conclusively. Estimates of total diversity based on one million sequenced T cells were regarded as lower bounds and as underestimates. Observed TCR beta diversity per million T cells fell roughly linearly with age, and a significant reduction was already apparent by age approximately 40. The long-lived group showed more naive CD4+ T cells, fewer expanded clones and increased TCR diversity than the aged group, suggesting age selection. Because donor CMV infection status was unknown, age-related changes in expanded clonotypes were potentially confounded. There was a strong correlation between observed TCR beta diversity and the percentage of naive T cells measured by flow cytometry.

Details on this clonotype: It has no known antigen specificity. Per-base qualities were not stored, and no clone one base away is much larger.

This sequence uses TRBV24-1 and TRBJ2-2; 8 bases in the middle match TRBD1. The origin of this receptor is a man younger than 35 in good health. Material for sequencing was blood. The CDR3 reads as follows: CATSEDTGGTNTGELFF. Read as DNA, the sequence is TGTGCCACCAGTGAAGATACAGGGGGAACGAACACCGGGGAGCTGTTTTTT.